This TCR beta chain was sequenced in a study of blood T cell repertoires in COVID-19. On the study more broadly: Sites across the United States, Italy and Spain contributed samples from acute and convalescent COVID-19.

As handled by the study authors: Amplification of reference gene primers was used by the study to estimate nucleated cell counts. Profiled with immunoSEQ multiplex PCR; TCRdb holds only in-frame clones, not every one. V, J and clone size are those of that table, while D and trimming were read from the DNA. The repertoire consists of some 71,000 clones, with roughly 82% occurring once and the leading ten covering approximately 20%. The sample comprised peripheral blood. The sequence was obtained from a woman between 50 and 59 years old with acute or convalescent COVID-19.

The chain's CDR3 is CASRSGLEEKLFF. The CDR3 DNA sequence: TGTGCCAGCAGGTCGGGACTGGAGGAAAAACTGTTTTTT. The chain joins TRBV28 to TRBJ1-4, with a possible D match to TRBD1 (5 bases). The CDR3 has 13 amino acids. The germline CDR1 and CDR2 sequences are MDHEN and SYDVKM. V dropped 6 bases and J dropped 8 bases, with 13 bases sitting between them.